The next 11 T cell receptor beta chains were all read from a single sample in a study of blood T cells in healthy people across ages. For the second PCR, which ran for about 6 to 11 cycles, a sample-barcoded 5' primer and a J-beta primer mix were used. TCRdb reprocessed the 5' RACE reads with MiXCR, giving one entry per CDR3 protein. The profile covers about 1.8 million distinct CDR3 sequences, with around half appearing a single time and 2.1% taken by the ten largest. Material for sequencing was blood. These receptor sequences come from a woman in her forties in good health.

The chain has TRBV20-1 and TRBJ1-5, with D unresolved. This CDR3 spans 12 amino acids. Trimming pared 1 base from V and 6 bases from J, leaving 7 bases between. CDR1 and CDR2 from the germline V gene are DFQATT and SNEGSKA (reference sequence). The CDR3 region has the DNA TGCAGTGCTAGAGGTCCCGCTCAGCCCCAGCATTTT. Amino acid sequence: CSARGPAQPQHF.

The chain employs TRBV6-1 and TRBJ2-6; no clear D gene. Germline CDR1 is MNHNS and CDR2 is SASEGT. The V end lost 3 bases, the J end lost 1 base, and 7 bases lay between the germline ends. The CDR3 is made up of 15 amino acids. In nucleotides, the CDR3 is TGTGCCAGCAGTGAGATTCATTCTGGGGCCAACGTCCTGACTTTC. It translates to CASSEIHSGANVLTF.

The rearrangement links TRBV7-2 to TRBJ2-6; D possibly corresponds to TRBD2 (5 bases). The germline V and J ends were trimmed by 3 bases and 4 bases, with 13 bases remaining between them. CDR1 SGHTA and CDR2 FQGNSA come from the germline V gene. The CDR3 contains 16 residues. CDR3 in DNA: TGTGCCAGCAGCTTCCAGGACTCCCCCGGGGCCAACGTCCTGACTTTC. As protein: CASSFQDSPGANVLTF.

V is TRBV4-1 and J is TRBJ1-4; 7 positions agree with TRBD1. The CDR3 extends over 15 amino acids. The germline V gene has CDR1 MGHRA and CDR2 YSYEKL. J gave up 6 bases and V 3 bases, and 7 bases lay outside the gene matches. The CDR3 sequence: CASSQTGQADEKLFF. The CDR3 region has the DNA TGCGCCAGCAGCCAGACAGGGCAGGCCGATGAAAAACTGTTTTTT.

The J gene is TRBJ2-7, the V gene TRBV7-2; 7 bases map to TRBD2. Trimming at V came to 5 bases and at J to 1 base, leaving 11 bases not matched to a gene. The germline gives CDR1 SGHTA, CDR2 FQGNSA. The CDR3 spans 16 residues. CDR3 region: CASSTAGGGPSYEQYF. The CDR3 DNA reads TGTGCCAGCAGCACCGCAGGCGGGGGACCTTCCTACGAGCAGTACTTC.

This clonotype was picked up a small number of times. The genes are TRBV7-8 and TRBJ2-3; D is unclear. The germline V gene encodes CDR1 SGHVS and CDR2 FQNEAQ. The CDR3 is made up of 15 amino acids. Trimming took 6 bases from V and 1 from J, leaving 14 bases between them. In nucleotides, the CDR3 is TGTGCCAGCAGATATAACCCGTCGGGCACAGATACGCAGTATTTT. It codes for CASRYNPSGTDTQYF. The full variable domain, in which reference TRBV7-8 and TRBJ2-3 provide the parts outside the CDR3, is GAGVSQSPRYKVAKRGQDVALRCDPISGHVSLFWYQQALGQGPEFLTYFQNEAQLDKSGLPSDRFFAERPEGSVSTLKIQRTQQEDSAVYLCASRYNPSGTDTQYFGPGTRLTVL.

As concerns this clonotype: Relative to the germline gene, one junction end is altered; a read error may explain this. The chain couples TRBV7-7 to TRBJ2-5, with D maybe TRBD2 (6 bases). There are 15 residues in the CDR3. CDR1 is SSHAT, CDR2 FNYEAQ, per germline (reference sequence). CDR3 in amino acids: CASSFGVEGQETQYF. CDR3 sequence (DNA): TGTGCTAGCAGCTTTGGGGTGGAGGGGCAAGAGACCCAGTACTTC.

The CDR3 is CASSTRGGIGYGYTF. The CDR3 DNA sequence: TGTGCCAGCAGTACCAGAGGGGGAATCGGCTATGGCTACACCTTC. The V call is TRBV12-3 or TRBV12-4, the J call TRBJ1-2; D is perhaps TRBD1 (6 bases). Trimming cost V 5 bases and J 4 bases, with 17 bases left between them. The length of the CDR3 is 15 residues.

The rearrangement uses TRBV6-5 and TRBJ2-5, with 10 bases fitting TRBD1. The CDR3 runs 12 residues. The V gene's germline CDR1 is MNHEY and CDR2 SVGAGI. Trimming cost V 7 bases and J 9 bases; bases outside gene matches: 5. The CDR3: CASNRQGAAQYF. CDR3 nucleotide sequence: TGTGCCAGCAACAGACAGGGGGCCGCCCAGTACTTC.

This clonotype was counted a few times. The chain couples TRBV5-1 to TRBJ1-2; 7 bases agree with TRBD1. The CDR3 length is 14 residues. After removal of 4 bases from V and 6 bases from J, the junction contained 9 bases not matched to a gene. Per germline, CDR1 SGHRS and CDR2 YFSETQ. The CDR3 here is CASSPGQILDGYTF. The CDR3 DNA reads as TGCGCCAGCAGCCCGGGACAGATCTTAGATGGCTACACCTTC.

The rearrangement uses TRBV20-1 and TRBJ2-1, with D possibly matching TRBD1 (5 bases). Per the germline V gene, CDR1 is DFQATT and CDR2 is SNEGSKA (reference sequence). V was clipped by 0 bases and J by 0 bases, with 12 bases between them. The CDR3 runs to 16 residues. The CDR3 DNA sequence: TGCAGTGCTAGAGATGAACAGGCGAGCTCCTACAATGAGCAGTTCTTC. Its protein product is CSARDEQASSYNEQFF.